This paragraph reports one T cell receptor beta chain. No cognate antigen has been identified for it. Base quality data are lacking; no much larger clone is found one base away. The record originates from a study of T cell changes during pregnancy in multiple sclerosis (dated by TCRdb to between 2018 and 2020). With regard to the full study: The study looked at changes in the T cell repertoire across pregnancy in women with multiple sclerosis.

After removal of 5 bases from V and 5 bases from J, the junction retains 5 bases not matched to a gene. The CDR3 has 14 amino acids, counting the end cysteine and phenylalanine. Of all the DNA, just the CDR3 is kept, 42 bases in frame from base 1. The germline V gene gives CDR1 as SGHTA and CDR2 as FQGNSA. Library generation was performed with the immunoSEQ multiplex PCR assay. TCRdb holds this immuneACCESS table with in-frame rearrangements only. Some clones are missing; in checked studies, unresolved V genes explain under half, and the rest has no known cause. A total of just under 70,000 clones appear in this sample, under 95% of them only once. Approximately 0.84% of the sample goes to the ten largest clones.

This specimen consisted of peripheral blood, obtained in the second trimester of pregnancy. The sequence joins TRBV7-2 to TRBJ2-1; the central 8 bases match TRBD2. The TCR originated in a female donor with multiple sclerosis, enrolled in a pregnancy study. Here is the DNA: TGTGCCAGCAGCCCCGGCGGGGGGCACAATGAGCAGTTCTTC. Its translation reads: CASSPGGGHNEQFF.